These T cell receptor beta chains were read from a single sample in a study of shared clonotypes between healthy human individuals. Data came from immunoSEQ multiplex PCR; TCRdb stores just in-frame clones and leaves some out. The sample lists tens of thousands of clones, 62% occurring once. The sequenced material came from memory CD8+ T cells sorted from blood. These receptor sequences come from a young man in good health. The CDR3 runs from the conserved cysteine through the conserved F or W. The D gene is left open where the match is weak. Size is omitted from some rows. Given values are once, few, many or a class for expanded clones.

>TRBD1|TRBV11-2|TRBJ2-7|13|NA
CASSFPGQGEQYF
TGTGCCAGCAGCTTCCCCGGACAGGGCGAGCAGTACTTC
>NA|TRBV10-2|TRBJ2-7|12|many
CASSERGYEQYF
TGCGCCAGCAGTGAAAGGGGCTACGAGCAGTACTTC
>TRBD2|TRBV5-8|TRBJ2-3|16|many
CASSHNSGRRTDTQYF
TGTGCCAGCAGCCATAATAGCGGGAGGCGCACAGATACGCAGTATTTT
>NA|TRBV28|TRBJ2-1|16|few
CASSGTRAGRANEQFF
TGTGCCAGCAGCGGAACGCGGGCGGGGCGGGCCAATGAGCAGTTCTTC
>NA|TRBV29-1|TRBJ2-1|12|NA
CSVDPSTDEQFF
TGCAGCGTTGATCCCAGCACAGATGAGCAGTTCTTC
>NA|TRBV11-2|TRBJ2-1|16|few
CASSQLSGRSYNEQFF
TGTGCCAGCAGCCAACTTTCGGGGCGCTCCTACAATGAGCAGTTCTTC
>NA|TRBV5-6|TRBJ2-3|13|NA
CASRNYNGDTQYF
TGTGCCAGCAGAAATTATAACGGAGATACGCAGTATTTT
>NA|TRBV7-8|TRBJ2-1|12|NA
CASSFWKNEQFF
TGTGCCAGCAGCTTCTGGAAAAATGAGCAGTTCTTC
>TRBD2|TRBV6-6|TRBJ2-7|12|few
CASRDYGYEQYF
TGTGCCAGCCGGGACTATGGCTACGAGCAGTACTTC
>NA|TRBV13|TRBJ2-1|16|NA
CASSFVSKSSYNEQFF
TGTGCCAGCAGCTTCGTATCCAAGAGCTCCTACAATGAGCAGTTCTTC
>NA|TRBV4-3|TRBJ2-7|15|NA
CASSQAADSSYEQYF
TGCGCCAGCAGCCAAGCGGCCGATAGCTCCTACGAGCAGTACTTC
>NA|TRBV7-9|TRBJ2-5|14|NA
CASSFPWLDETQYF
TGTGCCAGCAGCTTCCCCTGGTTGGATGAGACCCAGTACTTC
>NA|TRBV7-9|TRBJ2-1|13|NA
CASSGTSYNEQFF
TGTGCCAGCAGCGGTACCTCCTACAATGAGCAGTTCTTC
>NA|TRBV10-1|TRBJ2-1|15|many
CASSLDQGGINEQFF
TGCGCCAGCAGTCTGGACCAGGGCGGGATTAATGAGCAGTTCTTC
>TRBD1|TRBV9|TRBJ2-3|18|medium-sized
CASSVDPHRGRFTDTQYF
TGTGCCAGCAGCGTAGATCCCCACAGGGGACGATTCACAGATACGCAGTATTTT
>NA|TRBV5-8|TRBJ2-3|14|many
CASSRTSGTDTQYF
TGTGCCAGCAGCCGAACCAGTGGCACAGATACGCAGTATTTT
>NA|TRBV30|TRBJ2-5|12|NA
CAWSARGETQYF
TGTGCCTGGAGCGCCAGGGGAGAGACCCAGTACTTC
>NA|TRBV5-5|TRBJ2-5|14|few
CASSTPETGETQYF
TGTGCCAGCAGCACCCCCGAGACTGGCGAGACCCAGTACTTC
>TRBD1|TRBV5-5|TRBJ2-7|15|NA
CASSLLGQGAYEQYF
TGTGCCAGCAGCTTGTTGGGACAGGGGGCCTACGAGCAGTACTTC
>NA|TRBV18|TRBJ1-2|15|few
CASSLDRGMDYGYTF
TGTGCCAGCTCACTGGATAGGGGCATGGACTATGGCTACACCTTC
>TRBD1|TRBV29-1|TRBJ1-1|13|NA
CSVWGQKNTEAFF
TGCAGCGTCTGGGGACAGAAGAACACTGAAGCTTTCTTT
>NA|TRBV28|TRBJ2-7|15|NA
CASSGVGGIVYEQYF
TGTGCCAGCAGCGGGGTCGGTGGGATTGTTTACGAGCAGTACTTC
>NA|TRBV5-1|TRBJ2-6|16|NA
CASSLVSGSGANVLTF
TGCGCCAGCAGCTTGGTTAGCGGCTCTGGGGCCAACGTCCTGACTTTC
>NA|TRBV7-2|TRBJ1-2|15|NA
CASSQAGAGKYGYTF
TGTGCCAGCAGCCAAGCAGGGGCAGGGAAATATGGCTACACCTTC
>NA|TRBV5-6|TRBJ1-5|12|NA
CASSLWGQPQHF
TGTGCCAGCAGCTTATGGGGTCAGCCCCAGCATTTT
>TRBD1|TRBV6-1|TRBJ2-4|16|NA
CASSGTGTVVKNIQYF
TGTGCCAGCAGTGGGACAGGGACGGTCGTCAAAAACATTCAGTACTTC
>NA|TRBV6-1|TRBJ2-6|15|few
CASRTAISGANVLTF
TGTGCCAGCAGGACAGCTATCTCTGGGGCCAACGTCCTGACTTTC
>NA|TRBV13|TRBJ1-2|13|NA
CASSLGQFYGYTF
TGTGCCAGCAGCTTGGGGCAGTTCTATGGCTACACCTTC
>NA|TRBV9|TRBJ2-1|12|NA
CASSVGVSEQFF
TGTGCCAGCAGCGTAGGAGTAAGTGAGCAGTTCTTC
>NA|TRBV18|TRBJ1-4|11|NA
CASSPGLLLFF
TGTGCCAGCTCACCAGGGCTGCTTCTGTTTTTT
>NA|TRBV25-1|TRBJ2-7|13|few
CASSDQAAGEQYF
TGTGCCAGCAGTGATCAGGCAGCAGGCGAGCAGTACTTC
>TRBD2|TRBV6-4|TRBJ2-1|14|many
CASSPGLAANEQFF
TGTGCCAGCAGCCCGGGACTAGCGGCCAATGAGCAGTTCTTC
>TRBD1|TRBV7-6|TRBJ1-2|14|few
CASSLASTGYGYTF
TGTGCCAGCAGCTTAGCGTCGACAGGGTATGGCTACACCTTC
>NA|TRBV5-4|TRBJ2-5|15|NA
CASSLRGLGAETQYF
TGTGCCAGCAGCTTGAGAGGTTTGGGCGCTGAGACCCAGTACTTC
>NA|TRBV9|TRBJ2-3|14|many
CASSVHGDGDTQYF
TGTGCCAGCAGCGTACACGGTGACGGAGATACGCAGTATTTT
>TRBD2|TRBV5-1|TRBJ2-7|14|NA
CASSFSGSSHEQYF
TGCGCCAGCAGCTTTAGCGGGAGTTCCCACGAGCAGTACTTC
>NA|TRBV27|TRBJ2-1|13|few
CASSLSRRNEQFF
TGTGCCAGCAGTTTATCTAGGCGTAATGAGCAGTTCTTC
>TRBD2|TRBV28|TRBJ2-3|15|NA
CASSPGLAGGDTQYF
TGTGCCAGCAGCCCGGGACTAGCGGGAGGTGATACGCAGTATTTT
>TRBD1|TRBV2|TRBJ1-5|19|NA
CASSEIPLTGTHSNQPQHF
TGTGCCAGCAGTGAAATCCCTTTGACAGGGACTCATAGCAATCAGCCCCAGCATTTT
>NA|TRBV11-1|TRBJ2-7|12|NA
CASSWGAGEQYF
TGTGCCAGCAGCTGGGGGGCCGGCGAGCAGTACTTC
>NA|TRBV5-6|TRBJ1-2|15|few
CASSLVWAGDYGYTF
TGTGCCAGCAGCTTGGTATGGGCAGGGGACTATGGCTACACCTTC
>NA|TRBV5-1|TRBJ1-1|15|once
CASSLGGTVRTEAFF
TGCGCCAGCAGCTTGGGTGGTACAGTTCGCACTGAAGCTTTCTTT
>NA|TRBV5-1|TRBJ2-7|14|NA
CASMRSGGTYEQYF
TGCGCCAGCATGAGATCCGGCGGGACCTACGAGCAGTACTTC
>NA|TRBV19|TRBJ1-2|12|NA
CASSIGIFGYTF
TGTGCCAGTAGTATAGGGATCTTCGGCTACACCTTC
>NA|TRBV4-3|TRBJ2-3|17|NA
CASSQYAGPRATDTQYF
TGCGCCAGCAGCCAGTATGCCGGTCCTCGGGCCACAGATACGCAGTATTTT
>NA|TRBV15|TRBJ2-1|12|NA
CATSRDSGEQFF
TGTGCCACCAGCAGAGATTCCGGGGAGCAGTTCTTC
>NA|TRBV4-1|TRBJ2-1|14|few
CASSQNTQVNEQFF
TGCGCCAGCAGCCAAAATACTCAGGTCAATGAGCAGTTCTTC
>NA|TRBV10-3|TRBJ2-5|16|NA
CAISRGEPSYQETQYF
TGTGCCATCTCCCGAGGGGAGCCCTCGTACCAAGAGACCCAGTACTTC
>NA|TRBV2|TRBJ2-7|16|NA
CASSEMPSRFQYEQYF
TGTGCCAGCAGTGAAATGCCTAGCCGCTTCCAATACGAGCAGTACTTC
>TRBD2|TRBV25-1|TRBJ2-7|15|NA
CASSDETSGRAEQYF
TGTGCCAGCAGTGACGAGACTAGCGGGAGGGCCGAGCAGTACTTC
>NA|TRBV27|TRBJ2-3|14|few
CASSFGPSTDTQYF
TGTGCCAGCAGTTTTGGTCCGAGCACAGATACGCAGTATTTT
>NA|TRBV5-1|TRBJ2-1|12|NA
CASSTGVNEQFF
TGCGCCAGCAGCACCGGGGTCAATGAGCAGTTCTTC
>NA|TRBV28|TRBJ1-2|11|few
CASGNFYGYTF
TGTGCCAGCGGCAACTTCTATGGCTACACCTTC
>NA|TRBV6-5|TRBJ1-1|15|NA
CASRPSGTRNTEAFF
TGTGCCAGCAGGCCCTCCGGGACAAGGAACACTGAAGCTTTCTTT
>TRBD2|TRBV5-1|TRBJ2-6|18|once
CASSSGGGSHSGANVLTF
TGCGCCAGCAGCTCCGGGGGGGGCTCCCACTCTGGGGCCAACGTCCTGACTTTC
>NA|TRBV6-5|TRBJ2-3|12|NA
CASRAGTDTQYF
TGTGCCAGCAGGGCCGGCACAGATACGCAGTATTTT
>TRBD1|TRBV4-2|TRBJ2-7|14|NA
CASSRPGQPYEQYF
TGTGCCAGCAGCAGACCGGGACAGCCCTACGAGCAGTACTTC